The sample holds many counts of the clone carrying this T cell receptor beta chain. This CDR3 region has 12 residues. Germline assignment: CDR1 LGHDT and CDR2 YNNKEL (reference sequence). The V gene lost 4 bases and the J gene lost 6 bases, with 10 bases spanning the gap. These data are taken from a study of spatial heterogeneity in lung cancer. Study background: In the raw reads, each unique TCR and UMI combination was present more than ten times on average.

The time point was: sample taken at primary tumor resection. Unsorted whole RNA samples from tumor, nontumor lung or frozen PBMC were sequenced. From the 5' RACE reads, TCRdb called clonotypes with MiXCR, one entry per CDR3 protein. The data show about 86,000 distinct CDR3 sequences, about 12% seen once. This clonotype was obtained from a male donor with early-stage non-small cell lung cancer. The chain is built from TRBV3-1 and TRBJ2-7; D is uncertain. The sequenced sample was PBMCs, obtained at surgery. CDR3 in amino acids: CASSPSLGEQYF. The CDR3 DNA is TGTGCCAGCAGCCCTTCCTTGGGCGAGCAGTACTTC.